The clone carrying this T cell receptor (beta chain) was counted at least ten times. Its antigen is currently unknown. Researchers extracted total RNA from unfractionated whole blood. Within the library, unique molecular identifiers were attached to each individual cDNA molecule. In the source study's methods: Per sample, the median was 95,638 TCRs, with values from about 22,000 to 700,000. TCRdb independently ran MiXCR on the 5' RACE reads; one entry per CDR3 protein. The V and J calls follow TCRdb's processing rather than the paper's. This sample carries some 150,000 distinct CDR3 sequences, 4.1% of them seen once, and the ten largest clones take over 1.3%. The source of the sample is a study of human T cells and chemical hapten exposure. About the research overall: Minor volume differences among pooled libraries chiefly drove per-sample TCR yield variation.

There are 14 residues in the CDR3. V lost 6 bases, J lost 3 bases, and 6 bases stayed unmatched. Germline V gives CDR1 MNHEY, CDR2 SVGEGT. Study-level points and caveats: Sensitizing with DPC caused no change in TCRs above 1 in 1000 frequency.

This rearrangement joins TRBV6-2 or TRBV6-3 to TRBJ1-1; 8 nucleotides agree with TRBD1. This TCR came from a female donor in good health. The CDR3 nucleotides are TGTGCCAGCAGCTACAGGGGGAGGGACACTGAAGCTTTCTTT. Translating gives CASSYRGRDTEAFF.